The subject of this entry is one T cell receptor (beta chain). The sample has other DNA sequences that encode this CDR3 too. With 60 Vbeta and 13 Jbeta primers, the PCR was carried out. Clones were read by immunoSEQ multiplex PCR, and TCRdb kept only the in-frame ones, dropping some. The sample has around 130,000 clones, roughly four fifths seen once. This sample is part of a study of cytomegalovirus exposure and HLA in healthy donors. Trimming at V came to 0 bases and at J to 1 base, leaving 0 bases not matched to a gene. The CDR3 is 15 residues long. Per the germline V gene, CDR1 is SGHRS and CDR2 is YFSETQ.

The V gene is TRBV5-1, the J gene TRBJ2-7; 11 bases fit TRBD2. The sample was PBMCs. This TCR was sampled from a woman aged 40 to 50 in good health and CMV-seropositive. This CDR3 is CASSLGLAGSYEQYF. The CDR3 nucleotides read TGCGCCAGCAGCTTGGGACTAGCGGGGTCCTACGAGCAGTACTTC.